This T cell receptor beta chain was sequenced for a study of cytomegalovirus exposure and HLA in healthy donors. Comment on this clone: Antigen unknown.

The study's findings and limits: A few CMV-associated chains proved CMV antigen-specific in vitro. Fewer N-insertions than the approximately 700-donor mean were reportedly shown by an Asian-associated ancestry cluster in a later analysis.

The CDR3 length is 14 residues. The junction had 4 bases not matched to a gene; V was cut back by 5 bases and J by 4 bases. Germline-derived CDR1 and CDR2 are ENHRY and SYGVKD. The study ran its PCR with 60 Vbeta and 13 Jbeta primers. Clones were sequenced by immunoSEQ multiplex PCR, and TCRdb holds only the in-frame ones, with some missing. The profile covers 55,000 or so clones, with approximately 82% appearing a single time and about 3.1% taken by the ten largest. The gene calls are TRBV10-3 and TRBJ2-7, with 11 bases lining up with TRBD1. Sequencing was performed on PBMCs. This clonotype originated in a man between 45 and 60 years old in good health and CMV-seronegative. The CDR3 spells CAISRTGGQYEQYF. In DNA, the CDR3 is TGTGCCATCAGTAGGACAGGGGGCCAATACGAGCAGTACTTC.